These 25 T cell receptor beta chains originate from one sample sequenced in a study of T cell repertoires in cytomegalovirus infection. TCRdb re-derived calls from the reads in MiXCR, one entry per CDR3 protein. The profile covers around 450,000 distinct CDR3 sequences, with around 32% appearing a single time and 12% to 15% taken by the ten largest. The sample comprised PBMCs. The receptors here all came from a human donor in good health (CMV status not recorded). Some clones in this sample may be carry-over from other donors' samples.

This clonotype was counted only a few times. The rearrangement joins TRBV7-9 to TRBJ1-2, with TRBD1 identical over 9 bases. The CDR3 spans 15 residues. The trim removed 6 bases at V and 4 bases at J, leaving 9 bases unmatched. Per the germline V gene, CDR1 is SEHNR and CDR2 is FQNEAQ (reference sequence). CDR3 DNA: TGTGCCAGCAGTCGGGGCGGACAGGGGTCCTATGGCTACACCTTC. Amino acid sequence: CASSRGGQGSYGYTF.

This clonotype has a count of ten or more. The chain recombines TRBV7-6 with TRBJ2-2; 9 bases are shared with TRBD1. The junction had 4 bases not matched to a gene; V was cut back by 4 bases and J by 1 base. Germline V gene data show CDR1 as SGHVS and CDR2 as FNYEAQ. The CDR3 is 16 residues long. CDR3 in amino acids: CASSSRDRENTGELFF. The CDR3 DNA sequence: TGTGCCAGCAGCTCTCGGGACAGGGAGAACACCGGGGAGCTGTTTTTT.

This clonotype has a count of ten or more. The chain carries TRBV7-2 and TRBJ1-2; 7 nucleotides agree with TRBD1. The CDR3 length is 14 residues. V was pared by 3 bases and J by 8 bases, with 9 bases of the junction left unmatched. Germline CDR1 and CDR2: SGHTA and FQGNSA. CDR3 nucleotide sequence: TGTGCCAGCAGCTTTTCGGGACAGAGAGACGGCTACACCTTC. Protein sequence: CASSFSGQRDGYTF.

This clonotype was picked up a small number of times. The rearrangement joins TRBV28 to TRBJ2-1; TRBD2 might be the D (5 bases). CDR3 length: 15 residues. From germline, CDR1 is MDHEN and CDR2 SYDVKM. V was pared by 6 bases and J by 1 base, with 13 bases between. The CDR3 DNA sequence: TGTGCCAGCAGAGCGTCCGGAGGATCCTACAATGAGCAGTTCTTC. It codes for CASRASGGSYNEQFF. Variable domain in full (rest from reference TRBV28 and TRBJ2-1): DVKVTQSSRYLVKRTGEKVFLECVQDMDHENMFWYRQDPGLGLRLIYFSYDVKMKEKGDIPEGYSVSREKKERFSLILESASTNQTSMYLCASRASGGSYNEQFFGPGTRLTVL.

This clonotype showed up just a few times. The V call is TRBV12-3 or TRBV12-4, the J call TRBJ2-2, with D possibly matching TRBD1 (6 bases). The V end lost 5 bases, the J end lost 8 bases, and 18 bases lay between the germline ends. The CDR3 spans 15 residues. CDR3 residues: CASSKVPQGPGELFF. In DNA form, the CDR3 reads TGTGCCAGCAGTAAGGTGCCCCAGGGGCCGGGGGAGCTGTTTTTT.

The chain's CDR3 is CASSIQGLIETQYF. In DNA, the CDR3 is TGTGCCAGTAGTATCCAGGGATTGATAGAGACCCAGTACTTC. V is TRBV19 and J is TRBJ2-5; D perhaps matches TRBD1 (5 bases). Deletions cut 3 bases from V and 4 bases from J, with 12 bases between. CDR1 and CDR2 (germline): LNHDA, SQIVND (reference sequence). The CDR3 is 14 residues long.

This rearrangement joins TRBV5-5 to TRBJ1-4, with no clear D. The germline V and J ends were trimmed by 2 bases and 0 bases, with 14 bases remaining between them. Germline lookup yields CDR1 SGHKS and CDR2 YYEKEE (reference sequence). The CDR3 loop spans 17 amino acids. CDR3 nucleotide sequence: TGTGCCAGCAGCTTCTTACCAGGACCTGCAACTAATGAAAAACTGTTTTTT. This sequence encodes CASSFLPGPATNEKLFF.

This CDR3 is CASSQDSTVYGYTF. As DNA, the CDR3 is TGCGCCAGCAGCCAAGATTCGACAGTCTATGGCTACACCTTC. The chain is built from TRBV4-1 and TRBJ1-2, with D possibly being TRBD1 (5 bases). V lost 0 bases, J lost 4 bases, and 9 bases lay in between. The CDR3 is made up of 14 amino acids. CDR1 is MGHRA and CDR2 is YSYEKL in the germline V gene.

This clonotype was seen more than once but under ten times. The chain combines TRBV4-1 with TRBJ1-4; 8 bases line up with TRBD1. The germline CDR1 and CDR2 sequences are MGHRA and YSYEKL. The CDR3 sequence is 16 residues long. The V gene end was trimmed by 1 base and the J gene end by 7 bases; junction bases not matched to a gene: 8. In DNA, the CDR3 is TGCGCCAGCAGCCAAGCAAGTCGACAGGGGACTGAAAAACTGTTTTTT. Encoded protein: CASSQASRQGTEKLFF.

The genes are TRBV6-6 and TRBJ1-5, with D possibly being TRBD1 (6 bases). The CDR3 contains 16 residues. V was clipped by 5 bases and J by 3 bases, with 17 bases between them. Germline CDR1 is MNHNY and CDR2 is SVGAGI (reference sequence). The CDR3 here is CASSPQGDRDNQPQHF. The CDR3 bases are TGTGCCAGCAGTCCACAGGGAGATCGAGACAATCAGCCCCAGCATTTT.

This sequence joins TRBV12-3 or TRBV12-4 and TRBJ1-5; possibly TRBD1 for D (6 bases). Trimming stripped 4 bases from V and 5 bases from J, with 9 bases between. This CDR3 has 13 amino acids. This CDR3 is CASSWDTYQPQHF. The CDR3 nucleotides are TGTGCCAGCAGTTGGGACACCTATCAGCCCCAGCATTTT.

As to this clonotype: This may be a read error, as it is one base from a much larger clone. The chain uses TRBV7-6 and TRBJ2-2; TRBD2 agrees at 8 bases. The CDR3 contains 15 residues. Germline V CDR1 and CDR2: SGHVS, FNYEAQ. The CDR3 sequence is CSSSLGGVNTGELFF. The CDR3 DNA reads as TGTTCCAGCAGCCTCGGGGGGGTGAACACCGGGGAGCTGTTTTTT.

This clonotype was seen just once. A much larger clonotype is one base distant, so this may be a read error. The chain employs TRBV7-2 and TRBJ2-3, with a tentative D call TRBD1 (5 bases). Per the germline V gene, CDR1 is SGHTA and CDR2 is FQGNSA. V dropped 5 bases and J dropped 7 bases, with 16 bases sitting between them. The CDR3 loop spans 14 amino acids. CDR3 sequence: CASSLRVSPYTQYF. Written as DNA, the CDR3 is TGTGCCAGCAGCCTCAGGGTATCCCCATATACGCAGTATTTT.

The V gene is TRBV27, the J gene TRBJ1-5; 9 bases are shared with TRBD1. The CDR3 is 18 residues long. Germline trimming cut 5 bases from V and 1 base from J; bases unmatched to any gene: 12. From germline, CDR1 is MNHEY and CDR2 SMNVEV (reference sequence). The CDR3 DNA reads as TGTGCCAGCAGTCCTGGGACAGGGACGCAGGGGAGCAATCAGCCCCAGCATTTT. This codes for CASSPGTGTQGSNQPQHF.

This chain uses TRBV13 with TRBJ2-7, with 9 bases matching TRBD1. The germline V gene encodes CDR1 PRHDT and CDR2 FYEKMQ (reference sequence). Trimming at V came to 5 bases and at J to 2 bases, leaving 1 base not matched to a gene. The CDR3 length is 13 residues. CDR3 amino acids: CASSDRGAYEQYF. The CDR3 DNA sequence: TGTGCCAGCAGCGACAGGGGGGCCTACGAGCAGTACTTC. Full variable domain (outside the CDR3, taken from reference TRBV13 and TRBJ2-7): AAGVIQSPRHLIKEKRETATLKCYPIPRHDTVYWYQQGPGQDPQFLISFYEKMQSDKGSIPDRFSAQQFSDYHSELNMSSLELGDSALYFCASSDRGAYEQYFGPGTRLTVT.

About this clonotype itself: Sequence at one end of the junction differs from germline and may be a read error. The V gene is TRBV4-1, the J gene TRBJ2-1, with 11 bases identical to TRBD2. CDR3 length: 17 residues. Per the germline V gene, CDR1 is MGHRA and CDR2 is YSYEKL. CDR3 protein: CASSRGTGTSGYNVQFF. The CDR3 DNA reads TGCGCCAGCAGCCGAGGCACCGGGACTAGCGGTTACAATGTGCAGTTCTTC.

About this clonotype: At one boundary the junction diverges from the germline segment, which might be a read error. The rearrangement uses TRBV12-3 or TRBV12-4 and TRBJ1-2; D possibly corresponds to TRBD1 (5 bases). The CDR3 has 13 amino acids. DNA of the CDR3: TGTGACAGCAGTTCGTCAGGGAGCCATGGCTACACCTTC. This encodes CDSSSSGSHGYTF.

The chain couples TRBV19 to TRBJ1-5; D unclear. Germline-derived CDR1 and CDR2 are LNHDA and SQIVND (reference sequence). The CDR3 loop spans 13 amino acids. V dropped 6 bases and J dropped 5 bases, with 11 bases sitting between them. For the CDR3, the DNA is TGTGCCAGTAGGCGCAAGGTGGATCAGCCCCAGCATTTT. Translation gives CASRRKVDQPQHF.

Many counts were recorded for this clonotype. The chain combines TRBV11-3 with TRBJ2-3; D is undetermined. Trimming took 0 bases from V and 4 from J, leaving 14 bases between them. Looked up from germline, CDR1 is SGHNT and CDR2 is YENEEA. The CDR3 consists of 16 residues. The DNA of the CDR3 is TGTGCCAGCAGCTTAGAATCGACCCTGCCGGCAGATACGCAGTATTTT. Encoded protein: CASSLESTLPADTQYF.

This clonotype came up a few times. This sequence joins TRBV28 and TRBJ1-5; D may be TRBD1 (6 bases). CDR3 size: 14 residues. Per the germline V gene, CDR1 is MDHEN and CDR2 is SYDVKM. V shed 6 bases and J shed 6 bases, with 15 bases lying between them. Here the CDR3 reads CASRETGSSQPQHF. DNA for the CDR3: TGTGCCAGCAGGGAGACAGGTTCGAGTCAGCCCCAGCATTTT.

This clonotype was detected only a few times. This CDR3 fails to terminate in the conserved phenylalanine or tryptophan, so it likely reflects a read error. The limits of the CDR3 on the DNA are not certain, so only TCRdb's listed CDR3 is given. V gene TRBV13 combines with J gene TRBJ1-1. Per the germline V gene, CDR1 is PRHDT and CDR2 is FYEKMQ (reference sequence). The CDR3 adds up to 12 amino acids, both ends counted. This chain's CDR3 is CASSLGGLGPTL.

As regards this clonotype: Because the CDR3 is missing its conserved closing phenylalanine or tryptophan, this is likely a read error. The chain carries TRBV20-1 and TRBJ1-5; D is undetermined. Germline V gene lookup returns CDR1 DFQATT and CDR2 SNEGSKA (reference sequence). The CDR3 spans 13 residues. Trimming removed 6 bases at V and 0 bases at J, with 9 bases between. CDR3 residues: CSATIDSNQPQHL. CDR3 in DNA: TGCAGTGCGACCATAGATAGCAATCAGCCCCAGCATTTG.

This rearrangement joins TRBV20-1 to TRBJ1-6, with D uncertain. Germline V gives CDR1 DFQATT, CDR2 SNEGSKA (reference sequence). V was clipped by 4 bases and J by 0 bases, with 13 bases between them. This CDR3 spans 16 amino acids. DNA for the CDR3: TGCAGTGCTATTAAGGACGGGAGCTCCTATAATTCACCCCTCCACTTT. Translated, it gives CSAIKDGSSYNSPLHF.

This clonotype was observed a few times. The chain joins TRBV5-1 to TRBJ1-1; TRBD1 is a possible D gene (6 bases). Germline loops: CDR1 SGHRS, CDR2 YFSETQ. This CDR3 contains 16 residues. The V and J ends lost 0 bases and 5 bases respectively, with 17 bases between them. The CDR3, as DNA: TGCGCCAGCAGCTTGGTTGTCACAGGGAGGAGTACTGAAGCTTTCTTT. It codes for CASSLVVTGRSTEAFF.

Many counts were recorded for this clonotype. The rearrangement links TRBV7-8 to TRBJ2-3, with a tentative D call TRBD2 (5 bases). The V end was cut by 1 base, the J end by 6 bases, with 11 bases between. Germline V gene lookup returns CDR1 SGHVS and CDR2 FQNEAQ. The CDR3 is 14 residues long. The CDR3 bases are TGTGCCAGCAGCTTAGGTGGTCGCGGGGATACGCAGTATTTT. Protein product: CASSLGGRGDTQYF.